The sequence of this TCR beta chain was determined in a study of glioma-infiltrating T cells. The iRepertoire nested amplicon-rescue multiplex PCR amplified TCR alpha and beta CDR3s from RNA. TCRdb fed the multiplex PCR reads into MiXCR, producing one record per CDR3 protein. The table includes tens of thousands of distinct CDR3 sequences, approximately 22% detected once. The CDR3 runs 13 residues. The J segment lost 11 bases and the V segment lost 0 bases, leaving 3 bases of the junction unmatched. This clonotype showed up just a few times. The chain couples TRBV12-3 or TRBV12-4 to TRBJ1-3; TRBD1 aligns across 8 bases. The TCR comes from a human donor with low-grade glioma or glioblastoma, undergoing nonglioma brain surgery, or in good health (not recorded which). The sequenced sample consisted of glioma tissue, nonneoplastic brain tissue, or PBMCs (not recorded which). The CDR3 region has the DNA TGTGCCAGCAGTTTAGCGACGACAGGGGCCATATATTTT. Translated: CASSLATTGAIYF.